Listed below are T cell receptor beta chains from one sample, sequenced in a study of T cells in Graves' hyperthyroidism and ophthalmopathy. TCRdb reprocessed the multiplex PCR reads via MiXCR and lists one record per CDR3 protein. The sample lists hundreds of thousands of distinct CDR3 sequences, about two fifths seen once, with roughly 8.3% in the top ten. Source material: blood. The receptors come from a man aged 18 to 35 with Graves' hyperthyroidism. The CDR3 runs from the conserved cysteine through the conserved F or W. Fields, in order: V gene, clone size, J gene, D gene, CDR3 protein, CDR3 DNA. A D gene is named only where the DNA matches it firmly. Clone sizes are given selectively: once, few, many, or a class where the clone is expanded.

TRBV15,.,TRBJ2-1,.,CATSTSRGGDQFF,TGTGCCACCAGCACATCAAGGGGAGGTGACCAGTTCTTC
TRBV6-5,few,TRBJ2-7,.,CASRSAGEQYF,TGTGCCAGCCGGAGTGCGGGGGAGCAGTACTTC
TRBV7-2,few,TRBJ2-7,.,CASSLREALYEQYF,TGTGCCAGCAGCTTGAGGGAGGCTCTCTACGAGCAGTACTTC
TRBV29-1,many,TRBJ1-2,.,CSVRKGEYGYTF,TGCAGCGTTCGGAAAGGGGAGTATGGCTACACCTTC
TRBV20-1,few,TRBJ1-1,.,CSAKDPFRGTEAFF,TGCAGTGCTAAAGACCCCTTCAGGGGCACTGAAGCTTTCTTT
TRBV9,.,TRBJ1-4,.,CAGSVDGLREKLFF,TGTGCCGGCAGCGTAGACGGTCTTAGGGAAAAACTGTTTTTT
TRBV20-1,few,TRBJ2-7,TRBD1,CSARAGTGGYEQYF,TGCAGTGCTCGAGCCGGGACAGGGGGCTACGAGCAGTACTTC
TRBV2,.,TRBJ2-7,.,CASRGGSGYF,TGTGCCAGCAGAGGGGGGTCTGGGTACTTC
TRBV9,.,TRBJ2-7,.,CASSGGGGPHEQYF,TGTGCCAGCAGCGGAGGTGGGGGCCCCCACGAGCAGTACTTC
TRBV7-9,.,TRBJ2-7,TRBD2,CASSYGTSGRGRSYEQYF,TGTGCCAGCAGCTATGGGACTAGCGGGAGGGGTCGGTCCTACGAGCAGTACTTC
TRBV29-1,few,TRBJ2-3,.,CSAAGASDTQYF,TGCAGCGCGGCGGGGGCCAGTGATACGCAGTATTTT
TRBV7-9,.,TRBJ1-2,TRBD1,CASSPRTGRVYGYTF,TGTGCCAGCAGCCCCCGGACAGGGAGGGTCTATGGCTACACCTTC
TRBV29-1,many,TRBJ1-1,TRBD1,CSVGQGGTEAFF,TGCAGCGTTGGACAGGGCGGCACTGAAGCTTTCTTT
TRBV4-1,few,TRBJ1-4,TRBD1,CASSQLPGQVHEKLFF,TGCGCCAGCAGCCAGCTACCGGGACAGGTTCACGAAAAACTGTTTTTT
TRBV5-1,.,TRBJ1-5,TRBD1,CASSLDTTGINQPQHF,TGCGCCAGCAGCTTGGATACGACAGGGATTAATCAGCCCCAGCATTTT
TRBV9,.,TRBJ2-1,.,CASSVTGLTSYNEQFF,TGTGCCAGCAGCGTGACAGGACTAACCTCCTACAATGAGCAGTTCTTC
TRBV6-1,.,TRBJ2-7,.,CASSETGYAYEQYF,TGTGCCAGCAGCGAAACAGGGTACGCCTACGAGCAGTACTTC
TRBV5-1,.,TRBJ1-1,.,CASSLEGRANTEAFF,TGTGCCAGCAGCTTGGAAGGCAGAGCGAACACTGAAGCTTTCTTT
TRBV25-1,.,TRBJ1-6,TRBD1,CASRSRDRGNSPLHF,TGTGCCAGTAGATCACGGGACAGGGGCAATTCACCCCTCCACTTT
TRBV20-1,.,TRBJ1-5,.,CSARDNRGSNQPQHF,TGCAGTGCTAGAGATAATAGGGGCAGCAATCAGCCCCAGCATTTT
TRBV20-1,.,TRBJ2-7,TRBD1,CSAAGTGDHEQYF,TGCAGTGCGGCCGGGACAGGGGACCACGAGCAGTACTTC
TRBV7-9,few,TRBJ1-1,.,CASSFQPGVTEAFF,TGTGCCAGCAGCTTTCAACCAGGGGTGACTGAAGCTTTCTTT
TRBV27,.,TRBJ1-1,.,CASSSYRVQRTEAFF,TGTGCCAGCAGTTCCTACAGGGTTCAACGGACTGAAGCTTTCTTT
TRBV12-3/TRBV12-4,.,TRBJ2-5,TRBD2,CASSETSGAGETQYF,TGTGCCAGCAGCGAGACTAGCGGGGCTGGAGAGACCCAGTACTTC
TRBV2,few,TRBJ1-1,.,CASSGIDIRSGVNTEAFF,TGTGCCAGCAGTGGCATAGATATTCGGTCAGGGGTAAACACTGAAGCTTTCTTT
TRBV2,many,TRBJ2-2,.,CASSDGLITGELFF,TGTGCCAGCAGTGATGGACTAATCACCGGGGAGCTGTTTTTT